A selection of T cell receptor beta chains follows, all from one sample in a study of blood T cell repertoires in COVID-19. Profiling relied on immunoSEQ multiplex PCR, and the TCRdb table lists in-frame clones only, not all of them. Of fewer than 35,000 clones in the sample, about four fifths were seen once. Sequencing was carried out using peripheral blood. These receptors all stem from a man in his 70s with acute or convalescent COVID-19. Each CDR3 is given with its conserved first and last residue. Fields, in order: J gene, clone size, V gene, D gene, CDR3 protein, CDR3 DNA. A D gene is named only where the DNA matches it firmly. For some rows the clone size is stated as once, few or many, or as a class when expanded; others skip it.

j_call: TRBJ2-3
clone_size: NA
v_call: TRBV7-2
d_call: NA
cdr3_aa: CASSGPPGGAGSTDTQYF
cdr3_nt: TGTGCCAGCAGCGGACCGCCGGGGGGCGCCGGAAGCACAGATACGCAGTATTTT

j_call: TRBJ2-3
clone_size: NA
v_call: TRBV20-1
d_call: TRBD2
cdr3_aa: CSASRSSGRVDTQYF
cdr3_nt: TGCAGTGCTAGTAGGTCTAGCGGGAGGGTAGATACGCAGTATTTT

j_call: TRBJ2-2
clone_size: NA
v_call: TRBV30
d_call: TRBD2
cdr3_aa: CAWRLAVNTGELFF
cdr3_nt: TGTGCCTGGAGGCTAGCGGTGAACACCGGGGAGCTGTTTTTT

j_call: TRBJ2-5
clone_size: NA
v_call: TRBV4-2
d_call: TRBD2
cdr3_aa: CASSRGTSGQETQYF
cdr3_nt: TGTGCCAGCAGCCGAGGGACTAGCGGGCAAGAGACCCAGTACTTC

j_call: TRBJ1-3
clone_size: NA
v_call: TRBV9
d_call: NA
cdr3_aa: CASSVGEGSRGPSGNTIYF
cdr3_nt: TGTGCCAGCAGCGTAGGGGAAGGGAGTCGAGGCCCTTCTGGAAACACCATATATTTT

j_call: TRBJ2-5
clone_size: NA
v_call: TRBV7-8
d_call: NA
cdr3_aa: CASSVRGWETQYF
cdr3_nt: TGTGCCAGCAGCGTACGAGGGTGGGAGACCCAGTACTTC

j_call: TRBJ2-2
clone_size: NA
v_call: TRBV9
d_call: TRBD2
cdr3_aa: CASSVGLAGFGTGELFF
cdr3_nt: TGTGCCAGCAGCGTGGGGCTAGCGGGATTTGGGACCGGGGAGCTGTTTTTT

j_call: TRBJ2-1
clone_size: NA
v_call: TRBV5-8
d_call: TRBD2
cdr3_aa: CASSLGLAGVNEQFF
cdr3_nt: TGTGCCAGCAGCTTGGGACTAGCGGGGGTGAATGAGCAGTTCTTC

j_call: TRBJ1-1
clone_size: NA
v_call: TRBV12-3/TRBV12-4
d_call: NA
cdr3_aa: CASGKGVRAEAFF
cdr3_nt: TGTGCCAGCGGGAAGGGGGTTCGCGCTGAAGCTTTCTTT

j_call: TRBJ1-4
clone_size: once
v_call: TRBV6-5
d_call: NA
cdr3_aa: CASSYVRGGGEKLFF
cdr3_nt: TGTGCCAGCAGTTATGTGAGGGGCGGGGGTGAAAAACTGTTTTTT

j_call: TRBJ2-1
clone_size: NA
v_call: TRBV4-3
d_call: NA
cdr3_aa: CASSQRVSGLNEQFF
cdr3_nt: TGCGCCAGCAGCCAAAGAGTAAGCGGGCTCAATGAGCAGTTCTTC

j_call: TRBJ2-2
clone_size: NA
v_call: TRBV4-2
d_call: TRBD1
cdr3_aa: CASSQAQGADTGELFF
cdr3_nt: TGTGCCAGCAGCCAAGCTCAGGGGGCGGACACCGGGGAGCTGTTTTTT

j_call: TRBJ1-5
clone_size: NA
v_call: TRBV5-1
d_call: NA
cdr3_aa: CASSLEGGQPQHF
cdr3_nt: TGCGCCAGCAGCTTAGAGGGAGGTCAGCCCCAGCATTTT

j_call: TRBJ2-1
clone_size: NA
v_call: TRBV4-1
d_call: TRBD2
cdr3_aa: CASSYERGAYNEQFF
cdr3_nt: TGCGCCAGCAGCTACGAGCGGGGGGCATACAATGAGCAGTTCTTC

j_call: TRBJ2-2
clone_size: NA
v_call: TRBV4-2
d_call: TRBD2
cdr3_aa: CASSLAVSGREWYTGELFF
cdr3_nt: TGTGCCAGCAGCCTAGCCGTGAGCGGGAGAGAGTGGTACACCGGGGAGCTGTTTTTT

j_call: TRBJ1-1
clone_size: NA
v_call: TRBV11-2
d_call: NA
cdr3_aa: CASSPRGVMNTEAFF
cdr3_nt: TGTGCCAGCAGCCCCCGGGGGGTGATGAACACTGAAGCTTTCTTT

j_call: TRBJ1-5
clone_size: few
v_call: TRBV20-1
d_call: NA
cdr3_aa: CSASMGLSNQPQHF
cdr3_nt: TGCAGTGCTAGTATGGGGCTTAGCAATCAGCCCCAGCATTTT

j_call: TRBJ2-1
clone_size: NA
v_call: TRBV5-1
d_call: TRBD2
cdr3_aa: CASSLDTSGSSGVQFF
cdr3_nt: TGCGCCAGCAGCTTGGATACTAGCGGTTCCTCGGGGGTGCAGTTCTTC

j_call: TRBJ2-2
clone_size: once
v_call: TRBV27
d_call: TRBD2
cdr3_aa: CASTWTSGGPGELFF
cdr3_nt: TGTGCCAGCACCTGGACTAGCGGGGGCCCCGGGGAGCTGTTTTTT

j_call: TRBJ1-1
clone_size: NA
v_call: TRBV6-5
d_call: NA
cdr3_aa: CASSTGRNTEAFF
cdr3_nt: TGTGCCAGCTCAACAGGGCGGAACACTGAAGCTTTCTTT

j_call: TRBJ1-1
clone_size: NA
v_call: TRBV5-1
d_call: NA
cdr3_aa: CASSLPGGNTEAFF
cdr3_nt: TGCGCCAGCAGCTTGCCGGGGGGGAACACTGAAGCTTTCTTT

j_call: TRBJ2-2
clone_size: once
v_call: TRBV4-1
d_call: TRBD2
cdr3_aa: CASSPRRGAGELFF
cdr3_nt: TGCGCCAGCAGCCCGCGGCGGGGGGCCGGGGAGCTGTTTTTT

j_call: TRBJ2-7
clone_size: NA
v_call: TRBV5-6
d_call: NA
cdr3_aa: CASSPTGFFHEQYF
cdr3_nt: TGTGCCAGCAGCCCCACAGGGTTCTTCCACGAGCAGTACTTC

j_call: TRBJ1-3
clone_size: few
v_call: TRBV9
d_call: NA
cdr3_aa: CASSPQVAGNTIYF
cdr3_nt: TGTGCCAGCAGCCCACAGGTCGCTGGAAACACCATATATTTT

j_call: TRBJ2-7
clone_size: NA
v_call: TRBV7-2
d_call: NA
cdr3_aa: CASSLGAASYEQYF
cdr3_nt: TGTGCCAGCAGCTTAGGGGCAGCTTCCTACGAGCAGTACTTC

j_call: TRBJ2-2
clone_size: NA
v_call: TRBV11-2
d_call: NA
cdr3_aa: CASSLDRSGELFF
cdr3_nt: TGTGCCAGCAGCTTAGATCGCAGCGGGGAGCTGTTTTTT

j_call: TRBJ1-4
clone_size: NA
v_call: TRBV2
d_call: TRBD1
cdr3_aa: CASSTDRGQFEKLFF
cdr3_nt: TGTGCCAGCAGTACCGACAGGGGCCAATTTGAAAAACTGTTTTTT

j_call: TRBJ2-1
clone_size: NA
v_call: TRBV5-4
d_call: TRBD2
cdr3_aa: CASRPSGPSSYNEQFF
cdr3_nt: TGTGCCAGCAGGCCTAGCGGTCCAAGCTCCTACAATGAGCAGTTCTTC

j_call: TRBJ2-1
clone_size: NA
v_call: TRBV7-3
d_call: TRBD1
cdr3_aa: CASSTQTGNNEQFF
cdr3_nt: TGTGCCAGCAGCACTCAGACAGGGAACAATGAGCAGTTCTTC

j_call: TRBJ1-1
clone_size: NA
v_call: TRBV7-9
d_call: TRBD1
cdr3_aa: CASSFPGQGVTEAFF
cdr3_nt: TGTGCCAGCAGCTTCCCGGGACAGGGGGTCACTGAAGCTTTCTTT

j_call: TRBJ2-1
clone_size: NA
v_call: TRBV5-1
d_call: TRBD1
cdr3_aa: CASSFGQGPYNEQFF
cdr3_nt: TGCGCCAGCAGCTTCGGACAGGGCCCCTACAATGAGCAGTTCTTC

j_call: TRBJ1-4
clone_size: NA
v_call: TRBV5-6
d_call: NA
cdr3_aa: CASSPNWGGEKLFF
cdr3_nt: TGTGCCAGCAGCCCAAACTGGGGCGGTGAAAAACTGTTTTTT

j_call: TRBJ2-1
clone_size: NA
v_call: TRBV29-1
d_call: TRBD2
cdr3_aa: CSVRLADSYNEQFF
cdr3_nt: TGCAGCGTTAGGCTAGCGGACTCCTACAATGAGCAGTTCTTC

j_call: TRBJ2-7
clone_size: once
v_call: TRBV6-5
d_call: NA
cdr3_aa: CASSYSMSGVEQYF
cdr3_nt: TGTGCCAGCAGTTACTCGATGTCAGGGGTCGAGCAGTACTTC

j_call: TRBJ2-1
clone_size: NA
v_call: TRBV5-1
d_call: TRBD2
cdr3_aa: CASSLGAGGDGDEQFF
cdr3_nt: TGCGCCAGCAGCTTGGGCGCGGGGGGAGATGGGGATGAGCAGTTCTTC